This TCR beta chain is drawn from a study of cytomegalovirus exposure and HLA in healthy donors. The CDR3 is made up of 16 amino acids. V was shortened by 0 bases and J by 1 base, with 12 bases between the two germline ends. The germline V gene has CDR1 LGHNA and CDR2 YSLEER. A note on this clone: Its antigen is unknown.

Sequenced by immunoSEQ multiplex PCR; TCRdb stores in-frame clones only, minus some. The table records a few hundred thousand clones, approximately 90% of them present only once. Overall study results and limits: The tendency of first-cohort TCR clusters to co-occur in the roughly 130 validation repertoires emerged from a later analysis.

This receptor was obtained from a woman in her late teens or twenties in good health and CMV-seronegative. V and J are TRBV4-3 and TRBJ1-2; TRBD1 might be the D (6 bases). The sequencing input was PBMCs. The CDR3 DNA is TGCGCCAGCAGCCAAGACCGAGGACAGATTAACTATGGCTACACCTTC. Its protein product is CASSQDRGQINYGYTF.